This T cell receptor beta chain was captured in a study of blood T cell repertoires in COVID-19. At the level of the study: Samples representing acute and convalescent COVID-19 were sourced from the United States, Italy and Spain.

TCRdb keeps only in-frame clones here, not all; method: immunoSEQ multiplex PCR. Of over 300,000 clones detected, around 89% appear once; the ten largest clones hold 6.5% to 8%. The V end was cut by 4 bases, the J end by 10 bases, with 11 bases between. Germline CDR1 MGHRA, CDR2 YSYEKL. This CDR3 has 12 residues. The sample taken for sequencing was peripheral blood. This TCR was sampled from a man younger than 30 with active or convalescent COVID-19. This chain links TRBV4-1 with TRBJ2-1, with D hard to call. CDR3 loop: CASSPPGTEQFF. The CDR3 bases are TGCGCCAGCAGCCCGCCAGGCACAGAGCAGTTCTTC.